The clone carrying this T cell receptor beta chain was counted once. Its antigen remains unknown. The CDR3 has 15 amino acids. The ends were cut back, 3 bases at V and 0 bases at J, with 8 bases in the middle. CDR1 is SEHNR, CDR2 FQNEAQ, per germline (reference sequence). The time point: neoterminal ileum biopsy at postoperative endoscopy, about 6 months after surgery. The source of the sample is a study of T cell repertoires in ileal Crohn's disease. Study findings and constraints: Clonality above 26.8% at surgery always came with endoscopic recurrence. The median delay to postoperative endoscopy was 6.9 months.

The data were produced by immunoSEQ multiplex PCR, yet TCRdb's version contains in-frame clones alone and is incomplete. The table includes 2,000 or so clones, 88% detected once. The receptor was derived from an adult with Crohn's disease. What was sequenced was ileal tissue. The chain joins TRBV7-9 to TRBJ1-4; no definite D call. The CDR3 DNA reads as TGTGCCAGCAGCTTTCCATCGACAACTAATGAAAAACTGTTTTTT. Translating it yields CASSFPSTTNEKLFF.